Following are 7 T cell receptor beta chains from one sample sequenced in a study of shared clonotypes between healthy human individuals. The assay was immunoSEQ multiplex PCR, and TCRdb's table has in-frame clones only and misses some. This sample has approximately 980,000 clones, with approximately 76% found just once. The sample was memory CD4+ T cells sorted from blood. As to subset: CD45RA-negative fraction. The source is a man aged 18-30 years in good health.

This clone was counted at least ten times. This chain joins TRBV4-1 and TRBJ2-5; 8 positions agree with TRBD2. This CDR3 contains 18 residues. Trimming removed 0 bases from V and 0 bases from J; junction bases left unmatched: 9. Germline-derived CDR1 and CDR2 are MGHRA and YSYEKL. CDR3 in amino acids: CASSQEASGSSHQETQYF. CDR3 DNA sequence: TGCGCCAGCAGCCAAGAAGCAAGCGGGAGCAGCCACCAAGAGACCCAGTACTTC.

This clone showed up many times. The gene calls are TRBV5-1 and TRBJ2-6, with a possible D match to TRBD2 (5 bases). The CDR3 sequence is 17 residues long. The V and J ends lost 3 bases and 0 bases respectively, with 13 bases between them. CDR1 and CDR2 (germline): SGHRS, YFSETQ. CDR3 nucleotides: TGCGCCAGCAGCTCTTTAGCGACGGGCTCTGGGGCCAACGTCCTGACTTTC. Its translation is CASSSLATGSGANVLTF.

The J gene is TRBJ2-3, the V gene TRBV11-2, with a possible D match to TRBD2 (6 bases). V lost 1 base, J lost 3 bases, and 11 bases lay in between. Per the germline V gene, CDR1 is SGHAT and CDR2 is FQNNGV. CDR3 length equals 15 residues. The CDR3 loop is CASSLGRRGTDTQYF. The DNA for the CDR3 is TGTGCCAGCAGCTTAGGCAGGAGGGGTACAGATACGCAGTATTTT.

This sequence joins TRBV6-1 and TRBJ1-6; D remains ambiguous. The CDR3 extends over 13 amino acids. Germline lookup yields CDR1 MNHNS and CDR2 SASEGT. The V gene lost 7 bases and the J gene lost 9 bases, with 13 bases spanning the gap. CDR3 region: CASNQQLGSPLHF. CDR3 bases: TGTGCCAGCAATCAACAATTGGGTTCACCCCTCCACTTT.

The chain is built from TRBV5-1 and TRBJ2-5; D not certain. Germline CDR1 reads SGHRS; CDR2 reads YFSETQ. The CDR3 extends over 15 amino acids. Trimming cost V 0 bases and J 5 bases, with 14 bases left between them. CDR3 amino acids: CASSLGGNLAETQYF. In DNA, the CDR3 is TGCGCCAGCAGCTTGGGGGGTAATCTCGCGGAGACCCAGTACTTC.

The CDR3 DNA sequence: TGTGCCAGCCCGCGGCTTAATGAAAAACTGTTTTTT. Its protein is CASPRLNEKLFF. This chain joins TRBV9 and TRBJ1-4; D gene uncertain. Germline CDR1 is SGDLS and CDR2 is YYNGEE. The germline V and J ends were trimmed by 7 bases and 4 bases, with 8 bases remaining between them. The CDR3 has 12 residues.

Only a few counts were recorded for this clone. V is TRBV21-1 and J is TRBJ1-5. TRBV21-1 is a recognized pseudogene. The CDR3 runs 14 residues. The CDR3 reads CASSKGEGVQPQHF. CDR3 coding DNA: TGTGCCAGCAGCAAAGGGGAGGGGGTTCAGCCCCAGCATTTT.